These 12 T cell receptor beta chains share one sample of origin, sequenced in a study of T cells expressing NK-cell markers. TCRdb reanalyzed the 5' RACE reads and collapses them to one entry per CDR3 protein, without DNA. Seen in this sample are 550,000 or so distinct CDR3 sequences; the ten most common clones hold less than 4.5%. What was sequenced was blood T cells: a sorted CD56 or NKG2C T cell subset, CD4+ or CD8+ T cells, or bulk PBMC T cells (not recorded which). Receptor source: a man younger than 30 in good health.

The chain carries TRBV5-5 and TRBJ2-7. This CDR3 comprises 14 residues. The germline CDR1 and CDR2 sequences are SGHKS and YYEKEE (reference sequence). The CDR3 loop reads CASSFSAATYEQYF.

The chain combines TRBV5-5 with TRBJ2-3; the D call from TCRdb, TRBD1, cannot be confirmed without DNA. The V gene's germline CDR1 is SGHKS and CDR2 YYEKEE (reference sequence). The CDR3 contains 16 residues. This chain's CDR3 is CASSLLGRGTTDTQYF.

This chain links TRBV9 with TRBJ2-3; TCRdb gives TRBD1 as the D gene, but with no DNA this cannot be confirmed. This CDR3 spans 15 amino acids. The V gene's germline CDR1 is SGDLS and CDR2 YYNGEE. The CDR3 loop reads CASSAQGQHTDTQYF.

The V gene is TRBV4-3, the J gene TRBJ2-2; TCRdb indicates TRBD2, and absent DNA this call remains unverified. The germline CDR1 and CDR2 sequences are LGHNA and YSLEER. The CDR3 is 17 residues long. This CDR3 reads CASSQILAGGNTGELFF.

The chain employs TRBV25-1 and TRBJ2-1. The V gene's germline CDR1 is MGHDK and CDR2 SYGVNS. The CDR3 has 14 residues. CDR3 region: CASRVSGRTHEQFF.

The CDR3 sequence: CASSLGEESQQFF. The J gene is TRBJ2-1, the V gene TRBV7-8; TCRdb outputs TRBD2, but without DNA this stays unchecked. There are 13 residues in the CDR3. Per the germline V gene, CDR1 is SGHVS and CDR2 is FQNEAQ.

The V and J genes are TRBV29-1 and TRBJ1-1. The CDR3 extends over 12 amino acids. From germline, CDR1 is SQVTM and CDR2 ANQGSEA. CDR3 sequence: CSAGPEGTEAFF.

V is TRBV2 and J is TRBJ2-2; lacking DNA, the TRBD2 call made by TCRdb goes unchecked. The CDR3 is made up of 11 amino acids. Germline V gene sequence: CDR1 SNHLY, CDR2 FYNNEI. CDR3 sequence reads: CASRENGELFF. Filled out from reference TRBV2 and TRBJ2-2, the complete variable domain reads EPEVTQTPSHQVTQMGQEVILRCVPISNHLYFYWYRQILGQKVEFLVSFYNNEISEKSEIFDDQFSVERPDGSNFTLKIRSTKLEDSAMYFCASRENGELFFGEGSRLTVL.

The CDR3 sequence is CASVFRDPGELFF. The chain carries TRBV11-3 and TRBJ2-2. Germline V gene data show CDR1 as SGHNT and CDR2 as YENEEA. The CDR3 runs to 13 residues. Full variable domain (missing parts from reference TRBV11-3 and TRBJ2-2): EAGVVQSPRYKIIEKKQPVAFWCNPISGHNTLYWYLQNLGQGPELLIRYENEEAVDDSQLPKDRFSAERLKGVDSTLKIQPAELGDSAVYLCASVFRDPGELFFGEGSRLTVL.

The chain couples TRBV7-2 to TRBJ1-1; TCRdb lists TRBD1, though no DNA is available to test this call. There are 13 residues in the CDR3. CDR1 is SGHTA, CDR2 FQGNSA, per germline. CDR3 amino acids: CASSLRDRAEAFF.

The chain is built from TRBV6-5 and TRBJ2-1; TCRdb reports TRBD1, a call that lacks DNA to check it against. The CDR3 runs to 16 residues. Per the germline V gene, CDR1 is MNHEY and CDR2 is SVGAGI. CDR3 residues: CASSYSTRPPVVEQFF.

The J gene is TRBJ2-2, the V gene TRBV11-2; with no DNA, the TCRdb D assignment of TRBD2 cannot be verified. The CDR3 length is 14 residues. The germline CDR1 and CDR2 sequences are SGHAT and FQNNGV. This CDR3 is CASSLPRLAGELFF. The whole variable domain, filled in from reference TRBV11-2 and TRBJ2-2, reads EAGVAQSPRYKIIEKRQSVAFWCNPISGHATLYWYQQILGQGPKLLIQFQNNGVVDDSQLPKDRFSAERLKGVDSTLKIQPAKLEDSAVYLCASSLPRLAGELFFGEGSRLTVL.